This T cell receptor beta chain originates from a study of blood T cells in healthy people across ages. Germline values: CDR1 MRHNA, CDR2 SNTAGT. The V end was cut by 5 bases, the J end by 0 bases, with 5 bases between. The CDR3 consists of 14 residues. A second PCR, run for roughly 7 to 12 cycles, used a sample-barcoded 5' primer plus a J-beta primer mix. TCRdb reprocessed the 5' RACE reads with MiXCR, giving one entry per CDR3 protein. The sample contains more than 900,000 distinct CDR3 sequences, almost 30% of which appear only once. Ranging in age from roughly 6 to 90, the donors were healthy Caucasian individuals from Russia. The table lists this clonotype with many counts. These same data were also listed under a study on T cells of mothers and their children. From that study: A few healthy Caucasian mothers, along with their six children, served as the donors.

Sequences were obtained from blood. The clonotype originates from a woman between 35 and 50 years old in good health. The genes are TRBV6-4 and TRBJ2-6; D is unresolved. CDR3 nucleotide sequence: TGTGCCAGCAGTAGTGTCTCTGGGGCCAACGTCCTGACTTTC. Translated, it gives CASSSVSGANVLTF.